This T cell receptor (beta chain) was identified during a study of cytomegalovirus exposure and HLA in healthy donors. Primers included in the PCR were 60 Vbeta and 13 Jbeta primers. Assay used: immunoSEQ multiplex PCR; TCRdb lists only in-frame clones, some missing. The sample shows about 190,000 clones, just under 75% of them seen only once. Overall study results and limits: A later analysis linked around 17,000 TCR beta sequences to HLA alleles at 0.05 false discovery rate.

Turning to this clone: Its antigen is undetermined.

What was sequenced was PBMCs. The sequence derives from a woman aged 30 to 39 in good health and CMV-seropositive.

CDR3 DNA sequence: TGCGCCAGCAGCTTGGCCGAGAGGGCCGGGGAGCTGTTTTTT. This codes for CASSLAERAGELFF. The V call is TRBV5-1, the J call TRBJ2-2, with D possibly being TRBD2 (5 bases). Trimming took 0 bases from V and 6 from J, leaving 9 bases between them. Germline-derived CDR1 and CDR2 are SGHRS and YFSETQ. The CDR3 totals 14 residues.